This paragraph reports one TCR beta chain. Antigen unknown. Template switching introduced a universal primer site, and the cDNA bore unique molecular identifiers. TCRdb re-analysed the 5' RACE reads in MiXCR, keeping a single row per CDR3 protein. The table has around 570,000 distinct CDR3 sequences, more than 9% seen once; the top ten hold around 3.1%. This record comes from a study of identical twins. Study conclusions and caveats: Because invariant MAIT and iNKT cells could be present, zero-insertion analyses could be partly confounded.

Germline V gives CDR1 LGHNA, CDR2 YSLEER. V shed 0 bases, J shed 4 bases, and the junction held 8 bases outside the gene matches. This CDR3 spans 16 amino acids. These same records also appear under a second study, on yellow fever vaccine responses in identical twins.

The chain uses TRBV4-3 and TRBJ2-7; TRBD1 aligns across 8 bases. The sample taken for sequencing was PBMCs. This clonotype was sampled from a woman between 18 and 30 years old in good health. CDR3 DNA: TGCGCCAGCAGCCAAGATCCCCACAGGGGGAAATACGAGCAGTACTTC. Protein sequence: CASSQDPHRGKYEQYF.